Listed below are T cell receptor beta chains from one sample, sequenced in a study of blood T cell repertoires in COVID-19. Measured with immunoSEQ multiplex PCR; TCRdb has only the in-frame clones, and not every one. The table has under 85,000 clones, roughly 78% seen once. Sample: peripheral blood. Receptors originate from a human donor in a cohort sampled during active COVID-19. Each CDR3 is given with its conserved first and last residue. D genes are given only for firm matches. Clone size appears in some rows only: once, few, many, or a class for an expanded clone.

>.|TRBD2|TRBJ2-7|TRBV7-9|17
CASSFSRLIAGGYEQYF
TGTGCCAGCAGTTTCTCCCGACTGATAGCGGGGGGCTACGAGCAGTACTTC
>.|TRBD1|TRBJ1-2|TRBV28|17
CASSGGGDRGRVYGYTF
TGTGCCAGCAGCGGGGGCGGTGACAGGGGGCGCGTCTATGGCTACACCTTC
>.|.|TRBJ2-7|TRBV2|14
CASSEALRGYEQYF
TGTGCCAGCAGTGAAGCGCTTAGGGGCTACGAGCAGTACTTC
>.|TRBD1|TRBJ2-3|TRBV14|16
CASSQLAGTGTDTQYF
TGTGCCAGCAGCCAACTAGCCGGGACAGGCACAGATACGCAGTATTTT
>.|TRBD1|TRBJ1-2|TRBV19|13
CASSSDRGGGYTF
TGTGCCAGTAGCTCGGACAGGGGAGGTGGCTACACCTTC
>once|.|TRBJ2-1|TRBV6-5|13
CASRTQGFGEQFF
TGTGCCAGCAGAACACAGGGCTTCGGTGAGCAGTTCTTC
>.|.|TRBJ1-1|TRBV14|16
CASSPQRALPRTEAFF
TGTGCCAGCAGCCCCCAGAGAGCGTTGCCTAGGACTGAAGCTTTCTTT
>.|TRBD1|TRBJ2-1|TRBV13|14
CASSEDRGRNEQFF
TGTGCCAGCAGCGAGGACAGGGGTCGGAATGAGCAGTTCTTC
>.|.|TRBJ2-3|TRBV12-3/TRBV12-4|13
CASTDRTTDTQYF
TGTGCCAGCACAGACAGGACCACAGATACGCAGTATTTT
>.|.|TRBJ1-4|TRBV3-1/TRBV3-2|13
CASSHGGLEKLFF
TGTGCCAGCAGCCACGGGGGGCTCGAAAAACTGTTTTTT
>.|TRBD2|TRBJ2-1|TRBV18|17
CASSFTTSGGYYNEQFF
TGTGCCAGCTCCTTCACGACTAGCGGGGGGTATTACAATGAGCAGTTCTTC